This is a list of T cell receptor beta chains from one sample in a study of cytomegalovirus exposure and HLA in healthy donors. Some clones are missing from TCRdb's copy, which holds only in-frame ones; the method was immunoSEQ multiplex PCR. The table has 95,000 to 150,000 clones, 50% to 80% seen once. Sequenced input: PBMCs. These receptors came from a woman aged 35 to 49 in good health and CMV-seropositive. The CDR3 runs from the conserved cysteine through the conserved F or W. The order of the fields is CDR3 length, clone size, J gene, V gene, D gene, CDR3 DNA, CDR3 protein. A D gene is named only where the DNA matches it firmly. Clone size is not always given. Where it is, it says once, few, many or a class for expanded clones.

cdr3_length: 15; clone_size: many; j_call: TRBJ2-7; v_call: TRBV25-1; d_call: -; cdr3_nt: TGTGCCAGCAGTGAAAAGGGGGGGCAGTCCTACGAGCAGTACTTC; cdr3_aa: CASSEKGGQSYEQYF
cdr3_length: 14; clone_size: -; j_call: TRBJ1-6; v_call: TRBV30; d_call: -; cdr3_nt: TGTGCCTGGGCGACCGTCCCGGGAAATTCACCCCTCCACTTT; cdr3_aa: CAWATVPGNSPLHF
cdr3_length: 15; clone_size: -; j_call: TRBJ1-5; v_call: TRBV19; d_call: TRBD1; cdr3_nt: TGTGCCAGTAGTACGACAGGGATCACCAATCAGCCCCAGCATTTT; cdr3_aa: CASSTTGITNQPQHF
cdr3_length: 14; clone_size: -; j_call: TRBJ1-2; v_call: TRBV27; d_call: -; cdr3_nt: TGTGCCAGCAGTTTATTCCAGACGGGGTATGGCTACACCTTC; cdr3_aa: CASSLFQTGYGYTF
cdr3_length: 13; clone_size: -; j_call: TRBJ1-1; v_call: TRBV5-1; d_call: TRBD1; cdr3_nt: TGCGCCAGCAGCTTGGGGACAGGGGCTGAAGCTTTCTTT; cdr3_aa: CASSLGTGAEAFF
cdr3_length: 14; clone_size: -; j_call: TRBJ2-5; v_call: TRBV7-3; d_call: -; cdr3_nt: TGTGCCAGCAGCTCTCAGGGCCTCCAAGAGACCCAGTACTTC; cdr3_aa: CASSSQGLQETQYF
cdr3_length: 15; clone_size: -; j_call: TRBJ2-3; v_call: TRBV5-6; d_call: -; cdr3_nt: TGTGCCAGCAGCTTTCTTCCCACCTCACAAGATACGCAGTATTTT; cdr3_aa: CASSFLPTSQDTQYF
cdr3_length: 15; clone_size: few; j_call: TRBJ1-5; v_call: TRBV15; d_call: TRBD1; cdr3_nt: TGTGCCACCAGCAGGGGACAGGGTAGCAATCAGCCCCAGCATTTT; cdr3_aa: CATSRGQGSNQPQHF
cdr3_length: 13; clone_size: few; j_call: TRBJ1-2; v_call: TRBV6-5; d_call: TRBD1; cdr3_nt: TGTGCCAGCATTGGACAGGCGAACTATGGCTACACCTTC; cdr3_aa: CASIGQANYGYTF
cdr3_length: 17; clone_size: -; j_call: TRBJ1-2; v_call: TRBV12-5; d_call: TRBD1; cdr3_nt: TGTGCTAGTGGTCCTACTGGACAGGCCGGAGCTAACTATGGCTACACCTTC; cdr3_aa: CASGPTGQAGANYGYTF
cdr3_length: 14; clone_size: -; j_call: TRBJ1-1; v_call: TRBV25-1; d_call: TRBD1; cdr3_nt: TGTGCCAGCGGACAGGGCACGGCAAACACTGAAGCTTTCTTT; cdr3_aa: CASGQGTANTEAFF
cdr3_length: 17; clone_size: -; j_call: TRBJ2-5; v_call: TRBV19; d_call: -; cdr3_nt: TGTGCCAGTAGTATATTAGTTGGGGGAGGGGGAAAAGAGACCCAGTACTTC; cdr3_aa: CASSILVGGGGKETQYF
cdr3_length: 20; clone_size: -; j_call: TRBJ2-2; v_call: TRBV15; d_call: -; cdr3_nt: TGTGCCACCAGCAGAGTCCGAGGCAGGGTGGCGTTCATGCCAATCGGGGAGCTGTTTTTT; cdr3_aa: CATSRVRGRVAFMPIGELFF
cdr3_length: 13; clone_size: -; j_call: TRBJ2-5; v_call: TRBV27; d_call: -; cdr3_nt: TGTGCCAGCAGTTTGGGAGATCCAGGGACCCAGTACTTC; cdr3_aa: CASSLGDPGTQYF
cdr3_length: 17; clone_size: few; j_call: TRBJ2-1; v_call: TRBV28; d_call: TRBD2; cdr3_nt: TGTGCCAGCAACTTTTGGGAGGGGACTAGCGGGACCGGGGAGCAGTTCTTC; cdr3_aa: CASNFWEGTSGTGEQFF
cdr3_length: 14; clone_size: -; j_call: TRBJ2-7; v_call: TRBV6-5; d_call: -; cdr3_nt: TGTGCCAGCAGTTCAGGAGGGGCCCACTACGAGCAGTACTTC; cdr3_aa: CASSSGGAHYEQYF
cdr3_length: 13; clone_size: -; j_call: TRBJ2-3; v_call: TRBV10-3; d_call: -; cdr3_nt: TGTGCCTCGAAGGCAGGGGGCACAGATACGCAGTATTTT; cdr3_aa: CASKAGGTDTQYF
cdr3_length: 13; clone_size: few; j_call: TRBJ1-1; v_call: TRBV5-1; d_call: TRBD1; cdr3_nt: TGCGCCAGCAGCTTCGGACAGGGAACTGAAGCTTTCTTT; cdr3_aa: CASSFGQGTEAFF
cdr3_length: 11; clone_size: -; j_call: TRBJ2-3; v_call: TRBV20-1; d_call: -; cdr3_nt: TGCAGTGCTAGATTAGGGACTTCGCAGTATTTT; cdr3_aa: CSARLGTSQYF
cdr3_length: 15; clone_size: -; j_call: TRBJ2-7; v_call: TRBV12-5; d_call: -; cdr3_nt: TGTGCTAGTGGTTTGGTACTGTCAGGGGCGGGCGAGCAGTACTTC; cdr3_aa: CASGLVLSGAGEQYF
cdr3_length: 11; clone_size: -; j_call: TRBJ1-2; v_call: TRBV19; d_call: TRBD1; cdr3_nt: TGTGCCAGTAGCCACGGACAGGGACACACCTTC; cdr3_aa: CASSHGQGHTF
cdr3_length: 14; clone_size: -; j_call: TRBJ2-1; v_call: TRBV27; d_call: -; cdr3_nt: TGTGCCAGCAGTCCAACAGGGTTCTACAATGAGCAGTTCTTC; cdr3_aa: CASSPTGFYNEQFF
cdr3_length: 14; clone_size: few; j_call: TRBJ2-7; v_call: TRBV29-1; d_call: TRBD1; cdr3_nt: TGCAGCGTTCCCGGGACAGGGGGGTCCTACGAGCAGTACTTC; cdr3_aa: CSVPGTGGSYEQYF
cdr3_length: 16; clone_size: -; j_call: TRBJ1-1; v_call: TRBV4-1; d_call: TRBD1; cdr3_nt: TGCGCCAGCAGCCCCATCGAGGACAGGGGGAACACTGAAGCTTTCTTT; cdr3_aa: CASSPIEDRGNTEAFF
cdr3_length: 13; clone_size: -; j_call: TRBJ2-7; v_call: TRBV9; d_call: -; cdr3_nt: TGTGCCAGCAGCGCACAAACAGGGAACGAGCAGTACTTC; cdr3_aa: CASSAQTGNEQYF
cdr3_length: 13; clone_size: -; j_call: TRBJ2-1; v_call: TRBV19; d_call: TRBD1; cdr3_nt: TGTGCCAGTAAGGACAGGATCTACAATGAGCAGTTCTTC; cdr3_aa: CASKDRIYNEQFF